This paragraph covers one T cell receptor beta chain sequence. The V and J ends lost 7 bases and 0 bases respectively, with 11 bases between them. Germline CDR1 reads SQVTM; CDR2 reads ANQGSEA. This CDR3 has 13 residues. These data originate in a study of blood T cell repertoires in COVID-19. Across the whole study: Acute and convalescent COVID-19 specimens originated in the United States, Italy and Spain.

TCRdb's copy holds only in-frame clones and misses some; the assay was immunoSEQ multiplex PCR. The profile covers under 250,000 clones, with roughly 88% appearing a single time and around 6.3% taken by the ten largest. The sequencing sample was made of peripheral blood. The clonotype originates from a woman in her 30s with COVID-19, enrolled during active disease. The rearrangement uses TRBV29-1 and TRBJ2-3; tentative D call: TRBD1 (7 bases). DNA of the CDR3: TGCAGCGGCGGGACAGCCAGCACAGATACGCAGTATTTT. It encodes CSGGTASTDTQYF.